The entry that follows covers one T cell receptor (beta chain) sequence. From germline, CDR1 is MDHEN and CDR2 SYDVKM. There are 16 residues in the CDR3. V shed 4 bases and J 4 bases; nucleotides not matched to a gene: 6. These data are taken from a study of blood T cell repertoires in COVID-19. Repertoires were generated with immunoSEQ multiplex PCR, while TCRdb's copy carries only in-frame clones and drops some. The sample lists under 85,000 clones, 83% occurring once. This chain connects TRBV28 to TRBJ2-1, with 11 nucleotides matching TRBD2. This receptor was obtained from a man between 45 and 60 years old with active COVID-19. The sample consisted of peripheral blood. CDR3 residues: CASSSRGTSGYNEQFF. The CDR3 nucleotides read TGTGCCAGCAGTTCCCGCGGGACTAGCGGATACAATGAGCAGTTCTTC. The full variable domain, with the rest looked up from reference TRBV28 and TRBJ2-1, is DVKVTQSSRYLVKRTGEKVFLECVQDMDHENMFWYRQDPGLGLRLIYFSYDVKMKEKGDIPEGYSVSREKKERFSLILESASTNQTSMYLCASSSRGTSGYNEQFFGPGTRLTVL.